This T cell receptor (beta chain) was captured by sequencing in a study of a mutant IDH1 vaccine in newly diagnosed glioma. Study-level information: Treated patients, roughly 60% male and approximately 38% female, averaged around 40 years of age. Patients had received radiotherapy, temozolomide, or both previously, most receiving both.

Time point: baseline, week 1 (first vaccination visit). As to treatment: pre-vaccination baseline after standard-of-care therapy. Generated by immunoSEQ multiplex PCR, the TCRdb table keeps only in-frame clones and is missing some. The table lists some 38,000 clones, around four fifths of them singletons. Germline CDR1 reads SGHNT; CDR2 reads YYREEE (reference sequence). V was pared by 2 bases and J by 3 bases, with 8 bases between. This CDR3 comprises 13 residues. The sample was PBMCs, taken from a glioma patient treated with radiotherapy, temozolomide or both. The chain recombines TRBV5-4 with TRBJ2-5; possible D gene TRBD2, 5 bases. The sequence came from a man aged 35-49 years with glioma. Some clones in this sample may be carry-over from other donors' samples. CDR3 sequence: CASSFYSEETQYF. As DNA, the CDR3 is TGTGCCAGCAGCTTCTATAGCGAAGAGACCCAGTACTTC.